The clone carrying this TCR beta chain was recorded only once. Method: immunoSEQ multiplex PCR; TCRdb's copy keeps in-frame clones and lacks some. Altogether about 73,000 clones are present, around 95% being singletons, with the ten largest covering about 6.2%. CDR3 length: 14 amino acids. Trimming cost V 1 base and J 4 bases, with 8 bases left between them. The V gene's germline CDR1 is LGHNA and CDR2 YSLEER. The data were obtained in a study of control samples from healthy donors and cancer patients. Input material: blood. V usage is TRBV4-3 and J usage is TRBJ1-5; TRBD1 might be the D (5 bases). This receptor was obtained from a woman aged 40 to 50 in good health. In DNA form, the CDR3 reads TGCGCCAGCAGCCAAGTTAGGGGAAATCAGCCCCAGCATTTT. Protein product: CASSQVRGNQPQHF.